Listed below are T cell receptor beta chains from one sample, sequenced in a study of OX40 agonist ivuxolimab in advanced cancers. Produced via immunoSEQ multiplex PCR; TCRdb's table is partial and in-frame only. The table has 70,000 or so clones, roughly nine tenths seen once. The source was CD4+ or CD8+ T cells sorted from blood, collected in a trial of the OX40 agonist ivuxolimab. The receptors come from an adult with an advanced solid tumor such as melanoma, head and neck, liver or kidney cancer. Each CDR3 is given with its conserved first and last residue. A D gene is named only where the DNA matches it firmly. The size of a clone is reported for some rows only, either as once, few or many, or as a class for expanded clones.

v_call	j_call	clone_size	cdr3_length	d_call	cdr3_aa	cdr3_nt
TRBV9	TRBJ2-1	.	16	TRBD2	CASSPRTSGRDNEQFF	TGTGCCAGCAGCCCTCGGACTAGCGGGAGGGACAATGAGCAGTTCTTC
TRBV15	TRBJ1-5	.	17	.	CATSREKGISPNQPQHF	TGTGCCACCAGCAGAGAGAAGGGGATTTCCCCCAATCAGCCCCAGCATTTT
TRBV5-6	TRBJ2-1	.	15	.	CASSLVRGIHNEQFF	TGTGCCAGCAGCTTGGTACGGGGTATCCACAATGAGCAGTTCTTC
TRBV9	TRBJ2-1	.	15	.	CASSVVVNAGNEQFF	TGTGCCAGCAGCGTAGTAGTGAACGCCGGGAATGAGCAGTTCTTC
TRBV7-6	TRBJ1-1	.	16	.	CASSAVTLSWDTEAFF	TGTGCCAGCAGCGCAGTCACCCTTTCCTGGGACACTGAAGCTTTCTTT
TRBV7-2	TRBJ1-5	once	17	.	CASSLEIWSGSGEPQHF	TGTGCCAGCAGCTTAGAGATTTGGTCCGGATCCGGGGAGCCCCAGCATTTT
TRBV5-4	TRBJ1-2	once	12	.	CASGETVYGYTF	TGTGCCAGCGGGGAGACGGTCTATGGCTACACCTTC
TRBV25-1	TRBJ2-7	few	14	.	CASSETPDSYEQYF	TGTGCCAGCAGTGAAACGCCAGATTCCTACGAGCAGTACTTC
TRBV7-2	TRBJ1-3	.	15	.	CASSRNRDSGNTIYF	TGTGCCAGCAGCCGTAACAGGGACTCTGGAAACACCATATATTTT
TRBV5-6	TRBJ2-1	.	14	.	CASSLGGGTNEQFF	TGTGCCAGCAGCTTGGGAGGGGGAACAAATGAGCAGTTCTTC
TRBV4-3	TRBJ2-3	once	17	TRBD2	CASSQEGAGDNTDTQYF	TGCGCCAGCAGCCAAGAAGGAGCGGGGGACAACACAGATACGCAGTATTTT
TRBV19	TRBJ1-2	.	14	.	CASKDLEGDYGYTF	TGTGCCTCTAAGGACCTAGAGGGGGACTATGGCTACACCTTC
TRBV4-2	TRBJ1-3	.	14	.	CASSQLGSGNTIYF	TGTGCCAGCAGCCAACTGGGGAGTGGAAACACCATATATTTT
TRBV6-5	TRBJ2-7	.	13	TRBD2	CASSYREGIEQYF	TGTGCCAGCAGTTACAGGGAGGGTATCGAGCAGTACTTC
TRBV28	TRBJ2-1	once	16	TRBD2	CASRRLAGGPYNEQFF	TGTGCCAGCAGACGACTAGCGGGAGGGCCCTACAATGAGCAGTTCTTC
TRBV5-1	TRBJ1-5	once	15	.	CASSLAGYSNQPQHF	TGCGCCAGCAGCTTGGCGGGGTATAGCAATCAGCCCCAGCATTTT
TRBV7-9	TRBJ2-2	.	14	.	CASLNWGNTGELFF	TGTGCCAGTCTAAACTGGGGGAACACCGGGGAGCTGTTTTTT
TRBV7-8	TRBJ1-1	.	14	.	CASRAGIGVTEAFF	TGTGCCAGCAGGGCAGGGATTGGGGTAACTGAAGCTTTCTTT
TRBV27	TRBJ2-3	.	15	TRBD2	CASSLLAGGPDTQYF	TGTGCCAGCAGTTTACTAGCGGGGGGGCCAGATACGCAGTATTTT
TRBV30	TRBJ1-1	.	13	.	CAWSLTLNTEAFF	TGTGCCTGGAGTCTAACTTTGAACACTGAAGCTTTCTTT
TRBV30	TRBJ1-2	.	17	TRBD1	CAWSYPMSDREGYGYTF	TGTGCCTGGAGTTACCCAATGTCGGACAGGGAAGGCTATGGCTACACCTTC
TRBV7-8	TRBJ2-1	.	15	TRBD2	CASSFSLAGHNEQFF	TGTGCCAGCAGCTTCTCACTAGCGGGACACAATGAGCAGTTCTTC
TRBV29-1	TRBJ1-1	.	13	.	CSVRVGWGTEAFF	TGCAGCGTTAGGGTTGGGTGGGGCACTGAAGCTTTCTTT
TRBV5-1	TRBJ1-5	.	13	.	CASSLAANQPQHF	TGCGCCAGCAGCTTGGCCGCAAATCAGCCCCAGCATTTT
TRBV19	TRBJ1-5	.	15	.	CASSIQAFSNQPQHF	TGTGCCAGTAGTATACAGGCATTTAGCAATCAGCCCCAGCATTTT
TRBV4-3	TRBJ1-3	.	20	TRBD1	CASSQDLGDRGHPSGNTIYF	TGCGCCAGCAGCCAAGATTTGGGGGACAGGGGGCACCCCTCTGGAAACACCATATATTTT
TRBV6-5	TRBJ1-2	once	11	.	CASSYGEGYTF	TGTGCCAGCAGTTATGGGGAGGGCTACACCTTC
TRBV5-1	TRBJ2-1	.	15	.	CASRRQRSSYNEQFF	TGCGCCAGCAGGAGGCAAAGGAGCTCCTACAATGAGCAGTTCTTC
TRBV4-1	TRBJ1-4	few	15	.	CASSQAIVIGEKLFF	TGCGCCAGCAGCCAAGCGATCGTAATCGGTGAAAAACTGTTTTTT
TRBV15	TRBJ2-1	.	14	.	CATSSLSTYNEQFF	TGTGCCACCAGCAGCCTCTCCACCTACAATGAGCAGTTCTTC
TRBV19	TRBJ2-1	.	17	TRBD2	CASSISGGLSSYNEQFF	TGTGCCAGTAGTATAAGCGGGGGGCTAAGCTCCTACAATGAGCAGTTCTTC
TRBV19	TRBJ1-6	.	12	.	CATGTSNSPLHF	TGTGCCACTGGGACCTCGAATTCACCCCTCCACTTT
TRBV7-3	TRBJ2-3	.	16	TRBD2	CASSLSASGTTDTQYF	TGTGCCAGCAGCTTATCAGCTAGCGGAACCACAGATACGCAGTATTTT
TRBV28	TRBJ1-5	.	15	.	CASSAQPGINQPQHF	TGTGCCAGCAGTGCCCAACCCGGGATAAATCAGCCCCAGCATTTT
TRBV2	TRBJ2-3	.	19	TRBD2	CASSKAGGNGISNTDTQYF	TGTGCCAGCAGTAAAGCGGGAGGGAATGGAATCTCGAACACAGATACGCAGTATTTT
TRBV7-9	TRBJ1-1	.	14	TRBD1	CASSLAGGSTEAFF	TGTGCCAGCAGCTTAGCAGGGGGCAGTACTGAAGCTTTCTTT
TRBV9	TRBJ2-1	.	16	TRBD2	CASSAISGSSYNEQFF	TGTGCCAGCAGCGCCATCAGCGGGAGCTCCTACAATGAGCAGTTCTTC
TRBV30	TRBJ2-1	once	12	.	CAWSAVGAEQFF	TGTGCCTGGAGTGCCGTAGGGGCTGAGCAGTTCTTC
TRBV5-1	TRBJ2-7	once	14	TRBD1	CASSFPGQGYEQYF	TGCGCCAGCAGCTTTCCGGGACAGGGCTACGAGCAGTACTTC
TRBV6-5	TRBJ2-2	.	15	.	CASSYITDYTGELFF	TGTGCCAGCAGTTATATAACGGATTACACCGGGGAGCTGTTTTTT
TRBV7-9	TRBJ1-2	.	13	.	CASSLARAYGYTF	TGTGCCAGCAGCTTAGCAAGGGCCTATGGCTACACCTTC
TRBV9	TRBJ1-4	.	14	.	CASSGYRASEKLFF	TGTGCCAGCAGCGGTTACAGGGCTAGTGAAAAACTGTTTTTT
TRBV28	TRBJ2-5	.	17	TRBD1	CASSLGLATGVFETQYF	TGTGCCAGCAGTTTGGGCCTCGCGACAGGGGTGTTCGAGACCCAGTACTTC
TRBV27	TRBJ2-7	.	13	.	CASSGTVTYEQYF	TGTGCCAGCAGTGGGACCGTGACCTACGAGCAGTACTTC
TRBV4-3	TRBJ2-3	.	15	TRBD1	CASSPTGGTTDTQYF	TGCGCCAGCAGCCCCACAGGGGGCACAACAGATACGCAGTATTTT
TRBV27	TRBJ1-1	.	15	TRBD1	CASSAGTGLNTEAFF	TGTGCCAGCAGTGCGGGGACAGGGCTGAACACTGAAGCTTTCTTT
TRBV6-6	TRBJ1-5	.	16	.	CASSYLLQASGQPQHF	TGTGCCAGCAGTTACTTGCTCCAGGCTTCGGGACAGCCCCAGCATTTT
TRBV7-9	TRBJ2-4	once	15	TRBD2	CASSSEREAQNIQYF	TGTGCCAGCAGCTCCGAGCGGGAGGCCCAAAACATTCAGTACTTC
TRBV11-1	TRBJ1-1	.	14	.	CASSFEQENTEAFF	TGTGCCAGCAGCTTCGAACAAGAGAACACTGAAGCTTTCTTT
TRBV19	TRBJ2-3	.	19	TRBD1	CASSPAKRGGQVGPDTQYF	TGTGCCAGTAGCCCCGCAAAAAGAGGGGGCCAAGTGGGCCCAGATACGCAGTATTTT
TRBV5-4	TRBJ2-7	.	14	.	CASSLGAAAGEQYF	TGTGCCAGCAGCTTGGGAGCGGCTGCGGGCGAGCAGTACTTC
TRBV19	TRBJ2-1	.	15	.	CASSHGGRSFGEQFF	TGTGCCAGTAGTCATGGAGGGAGGAGTTTTGGGGAGCAGTTCTTC
TRBV29-1	TRBJ2-7	.	14	.	CSVESPSSSYEQYF	TGCAGCGTTGAGTCCCCTAGTAGTTCCTACGAGCAGTACTTC
TRBV4-1	TRBJ1-5	.	16	.	CASSQDGQGGRQPQHF	TGCGCCAGCAGCCAAGATGGTCAGGGAGGGCGTCAGCCCCAGCATTTT
TRBV4-3	TRBJ2-3	.	14	.	CASSQEGSTDTQYF	TGCGCCAGCAGCCAAGAGGGCAGCACAGATACGCAGTATTTT
TRBV13	TRBJ2-7	.	14	TRBD1	CASSQQGDDYEQYF	TGTGCCAGCAGCCAACAGGGGGATGACTACGAGCAGTACTTC
TRBV4-1	TRBJ2-7	.	14	.	CASSQEGSTYEQYF	TGCGCCAGCAGCCAAGAAGGCAGTACCTACGAGCAGTACTTC
TRBV7-9	TRBJ1-5	.	16	TRBD1	CASSEWTGVSNQPQHF	TGTGCCAGCAGCGAATGGACAGGGGTTAGCAATCAGCCCCAGCATTTT
TRBV14	TRBJ2-7	.	12	.	CASNQGPGEQYF	TGTGCCAGCAACCAAGGGCCAGGCGAGCAGTACTTC